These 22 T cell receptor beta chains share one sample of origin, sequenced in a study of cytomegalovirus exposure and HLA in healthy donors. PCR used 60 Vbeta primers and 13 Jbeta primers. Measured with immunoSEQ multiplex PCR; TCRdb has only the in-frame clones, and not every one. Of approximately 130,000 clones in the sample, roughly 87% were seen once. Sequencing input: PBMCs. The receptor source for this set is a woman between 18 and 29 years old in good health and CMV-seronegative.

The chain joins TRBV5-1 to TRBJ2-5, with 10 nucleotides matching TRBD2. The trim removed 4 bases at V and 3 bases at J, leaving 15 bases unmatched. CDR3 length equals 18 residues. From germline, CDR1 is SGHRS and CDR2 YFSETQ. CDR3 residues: CASSPQTEPSGGKETQYF. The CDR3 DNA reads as TGCGCCAGCAGCCCCCAGACGGAACCTAGCGGGGGAAAAGAGACCCAGTACTTC.

For the CDR3, the DNA is TGTGCCAGCAGCTTGTTCCCGGAACCGAACAGGGATTTAACCGGGGAGCTGTTTTTT. Protein sequence: CASSLFPEPNRDLTGELFF. The chain recombines TRBV11-2 with TRBJ2-2; D is perhaps TRBD1 (6 bases). V lost 3 bases and J lost 5, with 25 bases in between. Germline CDR1 and CDR2: SGHAT and FQNNGV. The CDR3 covers 19 residues.

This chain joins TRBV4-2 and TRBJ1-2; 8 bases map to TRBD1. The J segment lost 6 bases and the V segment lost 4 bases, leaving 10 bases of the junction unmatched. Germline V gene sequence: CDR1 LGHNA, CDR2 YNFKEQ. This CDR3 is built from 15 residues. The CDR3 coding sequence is TGTGCCAGCAGCCCCCCTGGGTCGGGACAGGATGGCTACACCTTC. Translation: CASSPPGSGQDGYTF.

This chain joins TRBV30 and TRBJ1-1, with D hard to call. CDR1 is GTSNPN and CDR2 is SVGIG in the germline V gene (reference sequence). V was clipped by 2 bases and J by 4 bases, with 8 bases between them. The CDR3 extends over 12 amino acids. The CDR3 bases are TGTGCCTGGAGTCTTGTATCCACTGAAGCTTTCTTT. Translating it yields CAWSLVSTEAFF.

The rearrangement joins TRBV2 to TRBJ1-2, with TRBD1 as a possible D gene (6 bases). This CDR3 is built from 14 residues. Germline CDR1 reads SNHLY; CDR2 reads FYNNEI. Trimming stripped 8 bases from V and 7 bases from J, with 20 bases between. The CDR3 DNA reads TGTGCCAGCCAGACAGGCGGCGAGATCTCTGGCTACACCTTC. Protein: CASQTGGEISGYTF.

The CDR3 sequence: CASSLTNTGELFF. The CDR3 region has the DNA TGTGCCAGCAGCTTGACTAACACCGGGGAGCTGTTTTTT. The chain has TRBV7-7 and TRBJ2-2; the D is unclear. Looked up from germline, CDR1 is SSHAT and CDR2 is FNYEAQ (reference sequence). This CDR3 is built from 13 residues. V lost 3 bases to trimming and J lost 2 bases, with 4 bases between them.

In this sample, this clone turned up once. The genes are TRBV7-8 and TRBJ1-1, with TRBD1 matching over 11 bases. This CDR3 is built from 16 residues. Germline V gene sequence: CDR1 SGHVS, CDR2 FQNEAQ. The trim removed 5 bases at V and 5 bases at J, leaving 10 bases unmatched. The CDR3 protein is CASSQGTGGEGTEAFF. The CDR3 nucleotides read TGTGCCAGCAGCCAGGGGACAGGGGGAGAGGGTACTGAAGCTTTCTTT.

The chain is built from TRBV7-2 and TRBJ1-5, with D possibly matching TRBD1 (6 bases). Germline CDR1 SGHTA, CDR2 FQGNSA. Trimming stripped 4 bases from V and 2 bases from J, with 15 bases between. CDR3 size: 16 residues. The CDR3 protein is CASSSEGRGGNQPQHF. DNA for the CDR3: TGTGCCAGCAGCTCCGAGGGCAGGGGAGGCAATCAGCCCCAGCATTTT.

CDR3 in amino acids: CATSPRPLAGGGNEQFF. The CDR3 DNA sequence: TGTGCCACCAGCCCTCGACCCCTAGCGGGGGGAGGCAATGAGCAGTTCTTC. The V and J genes are TRBV15 and TRBJ2-1; TRBD2 agrees at 11 bases. Germline assignment: CDR1 LNHNV and CDR2 YYDKDF (reference sequence). The CDR3 length is 17 residues. Trimming at V came to 5 bases and at J to 6 bases, leaving 12 bases not matched to a gene.

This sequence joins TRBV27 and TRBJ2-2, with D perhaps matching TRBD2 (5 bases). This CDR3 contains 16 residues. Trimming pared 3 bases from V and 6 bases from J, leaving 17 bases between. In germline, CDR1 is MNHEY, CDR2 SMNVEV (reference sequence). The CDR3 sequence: CASSLGGSDGAGELFF. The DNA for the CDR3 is TGTGCCAGCAGTTTGGGTGGGAGTGATGGCGCCGGGGAGCTGTTTTTT.

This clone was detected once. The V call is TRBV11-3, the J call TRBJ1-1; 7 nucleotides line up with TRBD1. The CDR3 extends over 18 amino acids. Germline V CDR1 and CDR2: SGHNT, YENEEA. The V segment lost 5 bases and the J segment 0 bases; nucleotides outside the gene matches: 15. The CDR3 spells CASSPREVPGQMNTEAFF. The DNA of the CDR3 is TGTGCCAGCAGCCCCAGAGAGGTCCCGGGACAGATGAACACTGAAGCTTTCTTT.

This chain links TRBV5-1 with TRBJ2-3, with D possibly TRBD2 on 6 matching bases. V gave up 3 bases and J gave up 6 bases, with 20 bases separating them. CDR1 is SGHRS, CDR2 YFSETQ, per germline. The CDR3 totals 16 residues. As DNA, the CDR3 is TGCGCCAGCAGCTCCACTCCCGGGGGTGTGCTTGATACGCAGTATTTT. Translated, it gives CASSSTPGGVLDTQYF.

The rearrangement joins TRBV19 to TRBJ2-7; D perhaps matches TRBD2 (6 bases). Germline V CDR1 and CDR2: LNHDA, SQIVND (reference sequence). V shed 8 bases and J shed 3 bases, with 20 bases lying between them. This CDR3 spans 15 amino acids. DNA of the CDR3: TGTGCCAGTTCAAAGGATGTGGTAGCGGTCTACGAGCAGTACTTC. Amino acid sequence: CASSKDVVAVYEQYF.

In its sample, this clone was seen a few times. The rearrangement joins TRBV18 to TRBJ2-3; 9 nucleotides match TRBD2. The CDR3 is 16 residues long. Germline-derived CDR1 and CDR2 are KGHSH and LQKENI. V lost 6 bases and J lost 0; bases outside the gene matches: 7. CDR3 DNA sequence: TGTGCCAGCTCGCAACGACTAGCGGATAGCACAGATACGCAGTATTTT. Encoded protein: CASSQRLADSTDTQYF.

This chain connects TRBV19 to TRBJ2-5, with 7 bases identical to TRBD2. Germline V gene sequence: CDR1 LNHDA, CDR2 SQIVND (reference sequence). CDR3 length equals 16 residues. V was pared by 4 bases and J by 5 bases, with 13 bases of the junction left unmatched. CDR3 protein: CASSRLAGSAGETQYF. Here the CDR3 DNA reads TGTGCCAGTAGTAGACTAGCCGGCAGCGCCGGGGAGACCCAGTACTTC.

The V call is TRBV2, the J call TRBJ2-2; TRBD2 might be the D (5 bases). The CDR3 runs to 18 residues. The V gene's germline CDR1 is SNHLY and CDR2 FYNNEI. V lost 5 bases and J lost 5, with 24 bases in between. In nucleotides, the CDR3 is TGTGCCAGCAGTCAAATAGAAGCGGAAGGGATCGGGACCGGGGAGCTGTTTTTT. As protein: CASSQIEAEGIGTGELFF.

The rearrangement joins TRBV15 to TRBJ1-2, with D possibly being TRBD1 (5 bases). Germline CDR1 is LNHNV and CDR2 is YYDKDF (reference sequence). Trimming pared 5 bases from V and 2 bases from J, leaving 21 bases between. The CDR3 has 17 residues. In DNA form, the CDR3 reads TGTGCCACCAGCCGAAGTGGACCTTCTGGGGCCAACTATGGCTACACCTTC. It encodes CATSRSGPSGANYGYTF.

Here the CDR3 DNA reads TGTGCCAGCAGTTATCAAGCTCATCAAGAGACCCAGTACTTC. This sequence encodes CASSYQAHQETQYF. V usage is TRBV6-6 and J usage is TRBJ2-5; D is undetermined. The CDR3 is made up of 14 amino acids. V was clipped by 3 bases and J by 2 bases, with 10 bases between them. The germline V gene has CDR1 MNHNY and CDR2 SVGAGI (reference sequence).

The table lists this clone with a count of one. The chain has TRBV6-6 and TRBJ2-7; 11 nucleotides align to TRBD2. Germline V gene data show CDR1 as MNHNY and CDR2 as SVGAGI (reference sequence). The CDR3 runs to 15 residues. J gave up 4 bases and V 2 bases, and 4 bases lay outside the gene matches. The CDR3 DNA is TGTGCCAGCAGTTACAAGACTAGCGGGGTATACGAGCAGTACTTC. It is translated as CASSYKTSGVYEQYF.

The CDR3 spells CASSLGRLNTEAFF. The CDR3 nucleotides are TGTGCCAGCAGCCTCGGGAGGCTGAACACTGAAGCTTTCTTT. V gene TRBV6-5 combines with J gene TRBJ1-1; no reliable D call. The CDR3 loop spans 14 amino acids. Germline CDR1 and CDR2: MNHEY and SVGAGI. V was trimmed by 6 bases and J by 0 bases, leaving 11 bases between them.

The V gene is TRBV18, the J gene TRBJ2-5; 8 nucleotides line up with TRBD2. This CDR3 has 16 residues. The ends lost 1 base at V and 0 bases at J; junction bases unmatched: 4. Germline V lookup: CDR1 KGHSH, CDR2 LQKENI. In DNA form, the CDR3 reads TGTGCCAGCTCACCACTCTTGCGGGAGGACCAAGAGACCCAGTACTTC. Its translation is CASSPLLREDQETQYF. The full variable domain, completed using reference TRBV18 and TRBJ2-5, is NAGVMQNPRHLVRRRGQEARLRCSPMKGHSHVYWYRQLPEEGLKFMVYLQKENIIDESGMPKERFSAEFPKEGPSILRIQQVVRGDSAAYFCASSPLLREDQETQYFGPGTRLLVL.

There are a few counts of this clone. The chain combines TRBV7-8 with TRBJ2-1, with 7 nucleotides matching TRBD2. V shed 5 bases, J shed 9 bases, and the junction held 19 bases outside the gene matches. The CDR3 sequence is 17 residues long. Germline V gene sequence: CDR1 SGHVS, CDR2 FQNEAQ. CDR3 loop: CASSHLVGHRGDFEQFF. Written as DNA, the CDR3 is TGTGCCAGCAGCCACTTAGTCGGGCACCGGGGGGATTTTGAGCAGTTCTTC.